This paragraph reports one T cell receptor (beta chain). This sample was taken from a study of T cell responses to AZD1222 COVID-19 vaccine. Germline assignment: CDR1 SGHVS and CDR2 FNYEAQ. The CDR3 covers 15 residues. The trim removed 4 bases at V and 4 bases at J, leaving 8 bases unmatched. The table came from immunoSEQ multiplex PCR; TCRdb's copy has only in-frame clones and leaves some out. The sample includes about 120,000 clones, approximately 90% seen only once; the top ten take around 4.4%. This specimen was peripheral blood, taken 28 days after the second dose of the MenACWY control vaccine. J is TRBJ2-3 and V is TRBV7-6; 7 nucleotides align to TRBD1. The TCR sequence derives from an adult who received the MenACWY meningococcal vaccine as a control. The CDR3 region is CASSSIGDRADTQYF. CDR3 sequence (DNA): TGTGCCAGCAGCTCCATTGGCGACAGGGCAGATACGCAGTATTTT.